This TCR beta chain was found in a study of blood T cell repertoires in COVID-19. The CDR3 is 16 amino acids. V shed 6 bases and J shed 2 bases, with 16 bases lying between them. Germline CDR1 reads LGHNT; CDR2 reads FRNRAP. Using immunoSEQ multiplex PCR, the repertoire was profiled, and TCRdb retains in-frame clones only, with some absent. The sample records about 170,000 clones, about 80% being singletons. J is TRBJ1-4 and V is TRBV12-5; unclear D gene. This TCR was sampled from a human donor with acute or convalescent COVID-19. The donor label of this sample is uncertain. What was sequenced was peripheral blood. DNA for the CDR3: TGTGCTAGTGGCCCGAGATGGCCGGGTACTAATGAAAAACTGTTTTTT. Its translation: CASGPRWPGTNEKLFF. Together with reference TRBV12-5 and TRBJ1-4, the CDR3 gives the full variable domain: DARVTQTPRHKVTEMGQEVTMRCQPILGHNTVFWYRQTMMQGLELLAYFRNRAPLDDSGMPKDRFSAEMPDATLATLKIQPSEPRDSAVYFCASGPRWPGTNEKLFFGSGTQLSVL.